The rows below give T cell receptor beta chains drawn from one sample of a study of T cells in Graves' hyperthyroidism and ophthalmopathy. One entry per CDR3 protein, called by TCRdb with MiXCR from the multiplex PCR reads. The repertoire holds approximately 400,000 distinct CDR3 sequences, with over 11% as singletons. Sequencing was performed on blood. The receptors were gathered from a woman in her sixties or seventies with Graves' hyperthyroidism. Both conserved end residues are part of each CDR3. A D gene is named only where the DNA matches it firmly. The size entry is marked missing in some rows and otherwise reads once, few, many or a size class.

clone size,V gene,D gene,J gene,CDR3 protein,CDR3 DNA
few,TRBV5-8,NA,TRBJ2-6,CASNPGGTDPKGANVLTF,TGTGCCAGCAACCCCGGGGGGACAGACCCGAAAGGGGCCAACGTCCTGACTTTC
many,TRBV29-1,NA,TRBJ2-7,CSVVPGAFYEQYF,TGCAGCGTTGTACCAGGGGCGTTTTACGAGCAGTACTTC
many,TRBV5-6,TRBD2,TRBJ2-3,CASTRGGSTDTQYF,TGTGCCAGCACCCGGGGGGGGAGTACAGATACGCAGTATTTT
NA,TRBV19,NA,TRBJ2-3,CASTPSRAGRDTQYF,TGTGCCAGTACCCCTAGTAGAGCAGGGAGGGATACGCAGTATTTT
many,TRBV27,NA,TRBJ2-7,CASSLGVGVISYEQYF,TGTGCCAGCAGTTTAGGCGTCGGCGTTATATCCTACGAGCAGTACTTC
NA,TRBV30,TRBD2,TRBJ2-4,CAWSRTSGSLSQYF,TGTGCCTGGAGTCGGACTAGCGGTAGCTTGAGTCAGTACTTC
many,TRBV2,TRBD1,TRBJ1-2,CASSELQDRVSANYGYTF,TGTGCCAGCAGTGAACTGCAGGACAGGGTATCGGCGAACTATGGCTACACCTTC
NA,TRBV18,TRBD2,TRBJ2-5,CASSPGGSETQYF,TGTGCCAGCTCCCCGGGAGGTAGTGAGACCCAGTACTTC
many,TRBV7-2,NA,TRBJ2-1,CASSLIADSYNEQFF,TGTGCCAGCAGCTTAATAGCGGACTCCTACAATGAGCAGTTCTTC
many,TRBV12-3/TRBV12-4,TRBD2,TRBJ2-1,CASSLSGRAFNEQFF,TGTGCCAGCAGCCTTAGCGGGAGGGCCTTCAATGAGCAGTTCTTC
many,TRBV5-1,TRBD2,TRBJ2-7,CASSPNRQLAGAYEQYF,TGCGCCAGCAGCCCAAACCGGCAACTAGCGGGAGCTTACGAGCAGTACTTC
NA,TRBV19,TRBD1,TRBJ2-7,CASSHGQAYEQYF,TGTGCCAGTAGTCACGGACAGGCCTACGAGCAGTACTTC
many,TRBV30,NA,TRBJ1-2,CAWSVQPANYGYTF,TGTGCCTGGAGTGTACAGCCGGCTAACTATGGCTACACCTTC
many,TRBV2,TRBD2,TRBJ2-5,CASSEGLAGALGEAQYF,TGTGCCAGCAGTGAAGGACTAGCGGGAGCTTTGGGAGAGGCCCAGTACTTC
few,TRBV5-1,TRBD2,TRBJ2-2,CASSRTSGMTGELFF,TGCGCCAGCAGCCGGACTAGCGGGATGACCGGGGAGCTGTTTTTT
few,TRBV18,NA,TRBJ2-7,CASSQQGPYEQYF,TGTGCCAGCTCACAACAGGGACCGTACGAGCAGTACTTC
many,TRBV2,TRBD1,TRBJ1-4,CASGQGSTNEKLFF,TGTGCCAGCGGACAGGGGAGCACTAATGAAAAACTGTTTTTT
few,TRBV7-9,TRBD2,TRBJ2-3,CASSLGLTSDTDTQYF,TGTGCCAGCAGCTTAGGTTTGACTAGCGACACAGATACGCAGTATTTT
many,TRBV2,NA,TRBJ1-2,CASSVGLNYGYTF,TGTGCCAGCAGTGTAGGACTTAACTATGGCTACACCTTC
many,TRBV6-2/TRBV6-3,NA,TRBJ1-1,CASIRRQSTGATEAFF,TGTGCCAGCATTCGACGACAGTCAACCGGTGCCACTGAAGCTTTCTTT
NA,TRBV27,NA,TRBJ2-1,CASSHYRGTDSISEQFF,TGTGCCAGCAGCCATTATCGGGGGACCGACAGCATCTCTGAGCAGTTCTTC
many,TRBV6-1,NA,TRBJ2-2,CASDDRNTGELFF,TGTGCCAGTGACGACAGGAACACCGGGGAGCTGTTTTTT
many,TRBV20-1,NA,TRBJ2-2,CSAREDLAGELFF,TGCAGTGCTAGAGAGGACCTAGCCGGGGAGCTGTTTTTT
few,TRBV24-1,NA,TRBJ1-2,CATSDHYGYTF,TGTGCCACCAGTGATCACTATGGCTACACCTTC
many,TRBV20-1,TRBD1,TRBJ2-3,CSASISTGSTDTQYF,TGCAGTGCTTCGATTTCGACAGGGAGCACAGATACGCAGTATTTT
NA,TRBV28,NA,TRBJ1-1,CASGPIPPAFF,TGTGCCAGCGGCCCGATCCCTCCAGCTTTCTTT
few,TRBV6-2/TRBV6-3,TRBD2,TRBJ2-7,CASSYSGGRASYEQYF,TGTGCCAGCAGTTACTCCGGCGGGAGGGCTTCCTACGAGCAGTACTTC
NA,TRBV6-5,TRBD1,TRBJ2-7,CASSYGTGGHEQYF,TGTGCCAGCAGCTATGGGACAGGGGGCCACGAGCAGTACTTC
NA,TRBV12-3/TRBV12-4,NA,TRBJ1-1,CASSRRVAEAFF,TGTGCCAGCAGCCGGAGGGTGGCTGAAGCTTTCTTT
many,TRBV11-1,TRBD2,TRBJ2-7,CASSLELGQAGTYEQYF,TGTGCCAGCAGCTTAGAATTAGGTCAAGCGGGGACCTACGAGCAGTACTTC
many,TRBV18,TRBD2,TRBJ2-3,CASNPGGTQYF,TGTGCCAGCAACCCGGGGGGAACGCAGTATTTT
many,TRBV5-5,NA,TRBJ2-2,CASSLGGGELFF,TGTGCCAGCAGCTTGGGTGGCGGGGAGCTGTTTTTT
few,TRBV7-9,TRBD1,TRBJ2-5,CASSLVDRARRETQYF,TGTGCCAGCAGCTTAGTGGACAGGGCTAGGAGAGAGACCCAGTACTTC
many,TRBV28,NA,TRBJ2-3,CASTRRRPDTQYF,TGTGCCAGCACCCGTAGGAGGCCAGATACGCAGTATTTT
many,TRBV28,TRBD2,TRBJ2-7,CASSSFGAGGFEQYF,TGTGCCAGCAGTTCCTTCGGGGCGGGAGGTTTCGAGCAGTACTTC
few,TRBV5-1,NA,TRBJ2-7,CASSLATRGEGEQYF,TGCGCCAGCAGCTTGGCTACCAGGGGAGAAGGCGAGCAGTACTTC
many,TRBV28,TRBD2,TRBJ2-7,CASIFSSGSEQYF,TGTGCCAGCATCTTTTCTAGCGGGAGTGAGCAGTACTTC
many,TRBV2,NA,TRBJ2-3,CASSQGHTQYF,TGTGCCAGCAGTCAGGGCCATACGCAGTATTTT
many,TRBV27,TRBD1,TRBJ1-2,CASSRKGTGVAYGYTF,TGTGCCAGCAGCCGAAAGGGGACAGGGGTTGCGTATGGCTACACCTTC
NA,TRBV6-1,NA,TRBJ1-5,CASSPEGGGQPQHF,TGTGCCAGCAGCCCGGAGGGGGGAGGTCAGCCCCAGCATTTT
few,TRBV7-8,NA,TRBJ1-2,CTSSLARNTGYTF,TGTACCAGCAGCTTAGCGCGTAACACTGGCTACACCTTC
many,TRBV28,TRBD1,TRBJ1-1,CASRAGGNTEAFF,TGTGCCAGCAGGGCAGGGGGGAACACTGAAGCTTTCTTT
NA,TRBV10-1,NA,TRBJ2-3,CASSESTGAGRGDTQYF,TGCGCCAGCAGTGAGTCGACGGGGGCAGGTCGTGGAGATACGCAGTATTTT
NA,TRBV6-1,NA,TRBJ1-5,CASKVMGDQPQHF,TGTGCCAGCAAGGTAATGGGGGATCAGCCCCAGCATTTT
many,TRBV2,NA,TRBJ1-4,CASNPGRNNEKLFF,TGTGCCAGCAACCCGGGGAGAAATAATGAAAAACTGTTTTTT
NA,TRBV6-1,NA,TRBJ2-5,CASSRSGARGYQYF,TGTGCCAGCAGTCGTTCGGGAGCCAGGGGGTACCAGTACTTC
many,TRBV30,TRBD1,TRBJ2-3,CAWRPGQGWTDTQYF,TGTGCCTGGAGGCCGGGACAGGGGTGGACAGATACGCAGTATTTT
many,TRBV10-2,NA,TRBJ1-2,CASSDGLGSNYGYTF,TGCGCCAGCAGTGATGGTTTGGGATCGAACTATGGCTACACCTTC
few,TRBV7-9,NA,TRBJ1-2,CASSLGAGEVYTF,TGTGCCAGCAGCTTAGGGGCAGGGGAGGTCTACACCTTC
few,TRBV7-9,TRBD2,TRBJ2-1,CASSGVAGEGYNEQFF,TGTGCCAGCAGCGGTGTAGCGGGAGAGGGGTACAATGAGCAGTTCTTC
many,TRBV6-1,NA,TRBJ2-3,CASTTGTRSTDTQYF,TGTGCCAGCACAACGGGGACGCGTAGCACAGATACGCAGTATTTT
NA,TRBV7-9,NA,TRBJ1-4,CASSLKSEKLFF,TGTGCCAGCAGCTTAAAATCGGAAAAACTGTTTTTT
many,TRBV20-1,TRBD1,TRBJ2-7,CSARAGQGALEQYF,TGCAGTGCTAGAGCGGGACAGGGGGCTTTAGAGCAGTACTTC